The T cell receptor (beta chain) under discussion was sequenced for a study of shared clonotypes between healthy human individuals. Study as a whole: Used for every donor were three CD4 naive, three CD4 memory, two CD8 naive and one CD8 memory plate.

Study-level results: Naive subsets typically showed greater estimated richness than memory subsets. Some naive CD4 clonotypes, around 4.9%, turned up in common across four donors.

Points on this clone: Its specificity is unknown.

It was into CD45RA+ naive and CD45RA-negative memory subsets that the CD4+ cells were split. CDR1 SGHVS and CDR2 FQNEAQ come from the germline V gene. This CDR3 is 16 amino acids long. The V and J ends lost 6 bases and 0 bases, in that order; junction bases with no gene match: 9. TCRdb keeps only in-frame clones here, not all; method: immunoSEQ multiplex PCR. The data contain over a million clones, approximately 80% of them singletons. Sequencing was done on a sample of memory CD4+ T cells from PBMCs. Subset: CD45RA-negative fraction. The sequence was collected from a man younger than 35 in good health. Some clones in this sample may be carry-over from other donors' samples. V gene TRBV7-8 combines with J gene TRBJ2-7, with 9 bases identical to TRBD1. The CDR3 bases are TGTGCCAGCAGTCCACAGGGGGCGGGAAGCTCCTACGAGCAGTACTTC. Translated: CASSPQGAGSSYEQYF.